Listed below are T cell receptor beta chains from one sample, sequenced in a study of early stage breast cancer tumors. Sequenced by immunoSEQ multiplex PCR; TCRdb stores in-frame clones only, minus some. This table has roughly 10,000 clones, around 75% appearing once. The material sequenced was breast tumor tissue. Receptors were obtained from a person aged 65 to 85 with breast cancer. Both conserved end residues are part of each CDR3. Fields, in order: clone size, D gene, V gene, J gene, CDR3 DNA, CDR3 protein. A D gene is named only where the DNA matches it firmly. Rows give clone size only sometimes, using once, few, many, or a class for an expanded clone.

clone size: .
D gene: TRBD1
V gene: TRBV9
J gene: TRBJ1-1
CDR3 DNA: TGTGCCAGCAGCCCGCGGAGCCCGACCCGGGACAGGGGGGCGAACACTGAAGCTTTCTTT
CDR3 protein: CASSPRSPTRDRGANTEAFF

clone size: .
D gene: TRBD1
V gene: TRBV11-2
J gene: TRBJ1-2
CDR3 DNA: TGTGCCAGCAGTCCTGGACAGGACTATGGCTACACCTTC
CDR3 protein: CASSPGQDYGYTF

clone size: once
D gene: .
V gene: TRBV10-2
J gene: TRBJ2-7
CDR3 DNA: TGCGCCAGCAGAGGACTTGATAACTCCTACGAGCAGTACTTC
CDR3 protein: CASRGLDNSYEQYF

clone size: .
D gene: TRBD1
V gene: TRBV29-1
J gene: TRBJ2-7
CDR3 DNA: TGCAGCGTTGAGGGACAGGACTCCTACGAGCAGTACTTC
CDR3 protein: CSVEGQDSYEQYF

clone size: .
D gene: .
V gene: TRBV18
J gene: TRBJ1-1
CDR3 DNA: TGTGCCAGCTCACCGGAAGAGGCCTCTGAAGCTTTCTTT
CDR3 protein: CASSPEEASEAFF

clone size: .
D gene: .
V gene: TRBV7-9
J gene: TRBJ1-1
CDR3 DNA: TGTGCCAGCAGCTCCGAGGTCGGGACTGAAGCTTTCTTT
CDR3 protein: CASSSEVGTEAFF

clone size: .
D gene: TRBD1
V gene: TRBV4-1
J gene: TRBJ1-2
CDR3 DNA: TGCGCCAGCAGCCAAGAAGGGGGACAGGGGAGAGGCTACACCTTC
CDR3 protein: CASSQEGGQGRGYTF

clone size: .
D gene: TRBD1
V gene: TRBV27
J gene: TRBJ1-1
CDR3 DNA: TGTGCCAGCAGTCGACAGGGGGCGTTAAACACTGAAGCTTTCTTT
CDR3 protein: CASSRQGALNTEAFF

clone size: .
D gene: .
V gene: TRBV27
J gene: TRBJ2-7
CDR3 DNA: TGTGCCAGCAGCCTCAGGGATCGCTACGAGCAGTACTTC
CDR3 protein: CASSLRDRYEQYF

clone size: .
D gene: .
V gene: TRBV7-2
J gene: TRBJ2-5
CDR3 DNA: TGTGCCAGCAGCCCCCAGGGGGGAGAAGAGACCCAGTACTTC
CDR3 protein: CASSPQGGEETQYF

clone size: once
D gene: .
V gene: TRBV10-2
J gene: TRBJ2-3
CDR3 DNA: TGCGCCAGCAGTGCGGGAGAGACTAGCACAGATACGCAGTATTTT
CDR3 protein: CASSAGETSTDTQYF

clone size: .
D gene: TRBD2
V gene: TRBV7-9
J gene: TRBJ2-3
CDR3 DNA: TGTGCCGGTATTACTAGCGGGAGAACAGATACGCAGTATTTT
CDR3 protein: CAGITSGRTDTQYF

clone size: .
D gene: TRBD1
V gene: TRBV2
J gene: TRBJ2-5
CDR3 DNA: TGTGCCAGCAGCATAATGGGGGACAGCGTTGGGACCCAGTACTTC
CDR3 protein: CASSIMGDSVGTQYF

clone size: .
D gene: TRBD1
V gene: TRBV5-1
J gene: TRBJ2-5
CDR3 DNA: TGCGCCAGCAGCTCGACAGGGGAGGCGACCCAGTACTTC
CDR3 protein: CASSSTGEATQYF

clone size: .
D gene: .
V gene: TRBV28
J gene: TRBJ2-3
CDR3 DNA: TGTGCCAGCCATTGGAGCGGAAGCACAGATACGCAGTATTTT
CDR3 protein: CASHWSGSTDTQYF

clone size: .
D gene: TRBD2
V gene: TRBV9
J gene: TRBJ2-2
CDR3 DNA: TGTGCCAGCAGCGCCATACTAGCGGGCGGGCTGTTTTTT
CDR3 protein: CASSAILAGGLFF

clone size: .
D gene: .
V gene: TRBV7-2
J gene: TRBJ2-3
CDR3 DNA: TGTGCCAGCAGCTTAGATTATGCGTCAGATACGCAGTATTTT
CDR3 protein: CASSLDYASDTQYF

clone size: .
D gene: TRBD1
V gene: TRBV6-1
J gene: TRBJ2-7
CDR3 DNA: TGTGCCAGCAGTTCCGGGACAGGGTTCTCCTACGAGCAGTACTTC
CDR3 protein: CASSSGTGFSYEQYF

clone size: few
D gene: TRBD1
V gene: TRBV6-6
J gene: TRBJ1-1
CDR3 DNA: TGTGCCAGCACCCCAGGGGGCGCGGTCACTGAAGCTTTCTTT
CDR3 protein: CASTPGGAVTEAFF

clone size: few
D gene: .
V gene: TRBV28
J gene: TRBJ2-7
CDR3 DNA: TGTGCCAGCAGTTTATTACAGGGGAGGTACGAGCAGTACTTC
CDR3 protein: CASSLLQGRYEQYF

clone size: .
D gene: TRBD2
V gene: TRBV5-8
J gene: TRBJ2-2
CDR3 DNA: TGTGCCAGCAGCTCGGGACTATATGCGAACACCGGGGAGCTGTTTTTT
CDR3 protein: CASSSGLYANTGELFF

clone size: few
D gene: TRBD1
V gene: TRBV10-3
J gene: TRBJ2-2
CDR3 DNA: TGTGCCATCAGCGCGGACAGGACCTTCACCGGGGAGCTGTTTTTT
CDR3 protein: CAISADRTFTGELFF

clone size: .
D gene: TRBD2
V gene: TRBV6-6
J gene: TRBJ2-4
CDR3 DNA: TGTGCCAGCACCCCGGGACTAGCGGGGGTTGGGGACTTC
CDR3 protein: CASTPGLAGVGDF

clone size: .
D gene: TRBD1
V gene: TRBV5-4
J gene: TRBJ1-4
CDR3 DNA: TGTGCCAGCAGCTTGGGGGCAGGGGGCCTTGAAAAACTGTTTTTT
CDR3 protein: CASSLGAGGLEKLFF

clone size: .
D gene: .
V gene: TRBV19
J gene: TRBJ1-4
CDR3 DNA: TGTGCCAGTAGTATAGTTACCGGTGCAACTAATGAAAAACTGTTTTTT
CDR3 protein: CASSIVTGATNEKLFF

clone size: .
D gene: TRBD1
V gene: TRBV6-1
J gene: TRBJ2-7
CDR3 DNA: TGTGCCAGTGAAACAGGGGGAGTTTCCTACGAGCAGTACTTC
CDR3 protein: CASETGGVSYEQYF

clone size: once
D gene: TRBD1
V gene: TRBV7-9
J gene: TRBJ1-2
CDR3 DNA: TGTGCCAGCAGCACCCACAGGGGGCGCGACTATGGCTACACCTTC
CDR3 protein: CASSTHRGRDYGYTF

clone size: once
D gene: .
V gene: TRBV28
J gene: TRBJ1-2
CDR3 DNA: TGTGCCGCCGTGGGTGGGAGGGGTAACTATGGCTACACCTTC
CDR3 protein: CAAVGGRGNYGYTF

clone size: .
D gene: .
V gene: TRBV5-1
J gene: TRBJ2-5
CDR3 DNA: TGCGCCAGCAGCGGTGGTGTAAGGCGGGGAATGTACCAAGAGACCCAGTACTTC
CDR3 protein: CASSGGVRRGMYQETQYF

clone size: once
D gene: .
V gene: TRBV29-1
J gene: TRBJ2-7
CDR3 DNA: TGCAGCGTTGCGGCGGGCCGCTCCTACGAGCAGTACTTC
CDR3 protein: CSVAAGRSYEQYF

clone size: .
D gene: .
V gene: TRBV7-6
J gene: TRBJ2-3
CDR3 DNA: TGTGCCAGCAGCCTGGGACTCTCCTATACGCAGTATTTT
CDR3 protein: CASSLGLSYTQYF

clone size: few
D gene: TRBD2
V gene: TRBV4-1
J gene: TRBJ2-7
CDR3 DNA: TGCGCCAGCAGCCAAGATCATTCGCGGGGGAGCTCCTACGAGCAGTACTTC
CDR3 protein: CASSQDHSRGSSYEQYF

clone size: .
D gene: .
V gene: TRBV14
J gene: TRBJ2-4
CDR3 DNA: TGTGCCAGCAGCGTTAGCGGAGCCAAAAACATTCAGTACTTC
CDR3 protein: CASSVSGAKNIQYF

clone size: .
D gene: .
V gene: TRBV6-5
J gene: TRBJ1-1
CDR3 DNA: TGTGCCAGCAGTTACGTCCGAGGCCGGGCTGAAGCTTTCTTT
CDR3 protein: CASSYVRGRAEAFF

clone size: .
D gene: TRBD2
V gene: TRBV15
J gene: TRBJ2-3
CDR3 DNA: TGTGCCACCAGCAGTACGCTAGCGGGATGGGCAGATACGCAGTATTTT
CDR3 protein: CATSSTLAGWADTQYF

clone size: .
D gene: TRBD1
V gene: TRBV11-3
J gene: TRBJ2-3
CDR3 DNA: TGTGCCAGCAGCGGTGGGACAGGGGGTCAGGATACGCAGTATTTT
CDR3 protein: CASSGGTGGQDTQYF

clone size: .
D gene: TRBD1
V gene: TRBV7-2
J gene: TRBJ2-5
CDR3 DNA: TGTGCCAGCAGCTTAGCCGGGACAGGGGGTCAAGAGACCCAGTACTTC
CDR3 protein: CASSLAGTGGQETQYF

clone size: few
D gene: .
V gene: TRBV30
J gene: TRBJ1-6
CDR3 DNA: TGTGCCTGGAGGACCAGCCAGGGGAGCTATAATTCACCCCTCCACTTT
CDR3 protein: CAWRTSQGSYNSPLHF

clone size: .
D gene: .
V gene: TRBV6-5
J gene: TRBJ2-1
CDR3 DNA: TGTGCCAGCAACCAGGGTGGCTACAATGAGCAGTTCTTC
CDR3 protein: CASNQGGYNEQFF

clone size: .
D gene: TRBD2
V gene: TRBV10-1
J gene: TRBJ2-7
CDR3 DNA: TGCGCCAGCAGCAGGGAGGGGTTGGCGGAGCAGTACTTC
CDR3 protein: CASSREGLAEQYF

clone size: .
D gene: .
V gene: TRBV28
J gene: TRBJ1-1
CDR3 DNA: TGTGCCAGCAGTTCCCACAATACAGGGTTGGTTGAAGCTTTCTTT
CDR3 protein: CASSSHNTGLVEAFF

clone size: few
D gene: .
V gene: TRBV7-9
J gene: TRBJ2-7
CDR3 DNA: TGTGCCAGCAGCTCCGCTCGGACAGCGGTCTCTGAAGAGCAGTACTTC
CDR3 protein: CASSSARTAVSEEQYF

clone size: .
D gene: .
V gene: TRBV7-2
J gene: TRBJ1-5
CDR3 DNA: TGTGCCAGCGGCACGGACAGTACGGATCAGCCCCAGCATTTT
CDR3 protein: CASGTDSTDQPQHF

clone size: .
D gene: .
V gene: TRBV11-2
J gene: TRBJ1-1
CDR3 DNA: TGTGCCAGCAGCTCACAGGCCTCGAACACTGAAGCTTTCTTT
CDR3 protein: CASSSQASNTEAFF

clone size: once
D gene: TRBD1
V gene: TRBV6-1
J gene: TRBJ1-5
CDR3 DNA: TGTGCCAGCAGTGATTCCGGGACAGGGGCCAGCAATCAGCCCCAGCATTTT
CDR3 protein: CASSDSGTGASNQPQHF

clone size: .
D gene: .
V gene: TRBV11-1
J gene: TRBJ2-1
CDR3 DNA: TGTGCCAGCAGCTTAGTTCGACTAACCGGGGTTGAGCAGTTCTTC
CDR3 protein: CASSLVRLTGVEQFF

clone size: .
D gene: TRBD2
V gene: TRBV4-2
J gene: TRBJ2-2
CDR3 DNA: TGTGCCAGCAGCCAAGAACATAGCGGGGGAGCGAACACCGGGGAGCTGTTTTTT
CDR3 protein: CASSQEHSGGANTGELFF

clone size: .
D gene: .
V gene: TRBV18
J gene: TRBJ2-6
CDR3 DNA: TGTGCCAGCTCCCAGGACTCTGGGGCCAACGTCCTGACTTTC
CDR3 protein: CASSQDSGANVLTF

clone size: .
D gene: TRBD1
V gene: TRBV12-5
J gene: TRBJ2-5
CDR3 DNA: TGTGCTAGTGGTGCGACAGGGGGCATAGAGACCCAGTACTTC
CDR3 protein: CASGATGGIETQYF

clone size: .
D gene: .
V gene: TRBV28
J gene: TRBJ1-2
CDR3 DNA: TGTGCCAGCAGTTACGGGCGGGATTATGGCTACACCTTC
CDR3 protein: CASSYGRDYGYTF

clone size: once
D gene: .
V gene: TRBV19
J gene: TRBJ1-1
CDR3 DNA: TGTGCCAGTAGTCCTCCCCCGACTGGAGGAATTGCTGAAGCTTTCTTT
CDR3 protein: CASSPPPTGGIAEAFF

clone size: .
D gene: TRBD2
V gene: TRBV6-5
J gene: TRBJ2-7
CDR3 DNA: TGTGCCAGCAGGCGGCCTAGCGGGTACGAGCAGTACTTC
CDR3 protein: CASRRPSGYEQYF

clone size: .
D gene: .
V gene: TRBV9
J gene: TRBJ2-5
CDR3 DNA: TGTGCCAGCAGCGTACTAGCGCTGGGGGAGACCCAGTACTTC
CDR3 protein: CASSVLALGETQYF